This TCR beta chain was sequenced for a study of shared clonotypes between healthy human individuals. Study-wide background: The donor group consisted of two women and a few men, aged 18 to 49. Study findings and constraints: Sharing across four donors was highest in naive CD4 (around 5%) and lowest in memory CD8 (around 0.4%). Larger richness was generally estimated for naive than memory subsets.

The CDR3 runs to 14 residues. In germline, CDR1 is SNHLY, CDR2 FYNNEI. After removal of 8 bases from V and 1 base from J, the junction contained 8 bases not matched to a gene. In the original processing: ImmunoSEQ gave junction-only sequences without quality scores, so filtering differed. Libraries were prepared by immunoSEQ multiplex PCR; TCRdb keeps only in-frame clonotypes and omits some of them. The V and J calls and clone size are taken from that table; D and trimming were inferred from the DNA. Of around 1.9 million clones listed, roughly 91% are singletons. Terminally differentiated effector memory CD45RA+ cells were left out of the naive CD8 fraction, which was CD45RO-negative and positively selected for CCR7. Of note for this clone: Its target is unknown.

The sequence was collected from a man younger than 30 in good health. Some clones in this sample may be carry-over from other donors' samples. V usage is TRBV2 and J usage is TRBJ2-7, with 7 bases identical to TRBD2. The sample comprised naive CD8+ T cells from PBMCs. In nucleotides, the CDR3 is TGTGCCAGCTTTCGGTCTAGCGGTTCCTACGAGCAGTACTTC. Amino acid sequence: CASFRSSGSYEQYF.